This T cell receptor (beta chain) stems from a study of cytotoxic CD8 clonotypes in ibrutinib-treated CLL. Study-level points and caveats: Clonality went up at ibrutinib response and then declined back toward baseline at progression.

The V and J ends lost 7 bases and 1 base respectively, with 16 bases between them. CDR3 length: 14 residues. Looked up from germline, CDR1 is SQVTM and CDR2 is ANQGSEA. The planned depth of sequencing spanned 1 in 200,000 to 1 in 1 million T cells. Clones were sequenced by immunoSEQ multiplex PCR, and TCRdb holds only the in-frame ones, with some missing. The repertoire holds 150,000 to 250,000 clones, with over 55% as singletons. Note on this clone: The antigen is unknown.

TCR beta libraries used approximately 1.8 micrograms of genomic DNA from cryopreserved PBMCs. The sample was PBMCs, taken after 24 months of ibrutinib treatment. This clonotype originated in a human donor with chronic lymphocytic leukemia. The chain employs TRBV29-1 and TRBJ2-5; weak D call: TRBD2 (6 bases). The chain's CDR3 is CSAAPGTFQETQYF. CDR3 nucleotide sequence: TGCAGCGCCGCACCTGGGACTTTCCAAGAGACCCAGTACTTC.